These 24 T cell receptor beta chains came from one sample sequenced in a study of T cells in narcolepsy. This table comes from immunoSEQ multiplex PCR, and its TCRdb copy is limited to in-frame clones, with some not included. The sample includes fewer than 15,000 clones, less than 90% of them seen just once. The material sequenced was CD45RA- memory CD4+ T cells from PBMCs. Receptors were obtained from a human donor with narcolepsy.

CDR3 bases: TGTGCCAGCAGTTACGCGGGATCTAGCACAGATACGCAGTATTTT. Its protein is CASSYAGSSTDTQYF. The chain employs TRBV6-5 and TRBJ2-3; D possibly corresponds to TRBD2 (6 bases). This CDR3 has 15 residues. The V gene lost 2 bases and the J gene lost 0 bases, with 9 bases spanning the gap. CDR1 is MNHEY, CDR2 SVGAGI, per germline.

CDR3 DNA sequence: TGTGCCACGCGACTAGCGGGACAGGAGACCCAGTACTTC. Translated, it gives CATRLAGQETQYF. The chain joins TRBV27 to TRBJ2-5, with 11 bases that match TRBD2. The CDR3 loop spans 13 amino acids. Trimming cost V 10 bases and J 5 bases; bases outside gene matches: 6. Germline V gene lookup returns CDR1 MNHEY and CDR2 SMNVEV (reference sequence).

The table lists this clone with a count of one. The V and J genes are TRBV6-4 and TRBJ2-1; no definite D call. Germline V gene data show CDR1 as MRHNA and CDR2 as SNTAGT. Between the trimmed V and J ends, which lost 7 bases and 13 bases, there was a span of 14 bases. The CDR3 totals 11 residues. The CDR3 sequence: CASTLRSGQFF. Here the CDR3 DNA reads TGTGCCAGCACCCTAAGGTCAGGTCAGTTCTTC.

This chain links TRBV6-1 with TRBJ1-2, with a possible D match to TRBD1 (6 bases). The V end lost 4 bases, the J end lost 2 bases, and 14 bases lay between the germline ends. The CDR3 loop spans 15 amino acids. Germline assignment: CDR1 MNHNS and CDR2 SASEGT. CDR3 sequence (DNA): TGTGCCAGCAGTGTAGGGGGGGGCGCGAACTATGGCTACACCTTC. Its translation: CASSVGGGANYGYTF.

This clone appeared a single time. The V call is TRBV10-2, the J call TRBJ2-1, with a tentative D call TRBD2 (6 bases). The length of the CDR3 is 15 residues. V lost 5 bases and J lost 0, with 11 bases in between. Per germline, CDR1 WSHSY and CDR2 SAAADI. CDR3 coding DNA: TGCGCCAGCAGTCAGCGGGTTAGCTCCTACAATGAGCAGTTCTTC. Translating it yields CASSQRVSSYNEQFF.

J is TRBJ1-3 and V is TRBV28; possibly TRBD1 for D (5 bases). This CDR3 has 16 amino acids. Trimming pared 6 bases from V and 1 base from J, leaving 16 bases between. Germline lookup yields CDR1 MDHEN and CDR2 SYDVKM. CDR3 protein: CASREGGGWSGNTIYF. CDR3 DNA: TGTGCCAGCAGGGAGGGCGGGGGATGGTCTGGAAACACCATATATTTT.

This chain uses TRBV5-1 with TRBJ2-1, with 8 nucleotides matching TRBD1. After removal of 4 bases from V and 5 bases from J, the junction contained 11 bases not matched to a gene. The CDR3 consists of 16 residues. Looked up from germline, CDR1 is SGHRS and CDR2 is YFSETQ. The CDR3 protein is CASSRTPDRDNNEQFF. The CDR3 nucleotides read TGCGCCAGCAGCCGGACCCCGGACAGGGATAACAATGAGCAGTTCTTC.

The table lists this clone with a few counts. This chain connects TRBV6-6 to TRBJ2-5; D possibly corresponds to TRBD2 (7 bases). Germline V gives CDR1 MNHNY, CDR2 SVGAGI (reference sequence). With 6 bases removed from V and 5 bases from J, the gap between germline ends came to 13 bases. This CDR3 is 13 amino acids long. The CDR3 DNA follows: TGTGCCAGCAGGGGGGGGACAAGGGAGACCCAGTACTTC. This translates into CASRGGTRETQYF.

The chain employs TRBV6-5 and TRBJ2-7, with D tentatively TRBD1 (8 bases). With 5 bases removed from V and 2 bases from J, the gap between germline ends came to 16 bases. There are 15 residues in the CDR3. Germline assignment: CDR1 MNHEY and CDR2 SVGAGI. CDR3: CASSTLQGGAYEQYF. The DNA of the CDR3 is TGTGCCAGCAGTACACTACAGGGGGGGGCCTACGAGCAGTACTTC.

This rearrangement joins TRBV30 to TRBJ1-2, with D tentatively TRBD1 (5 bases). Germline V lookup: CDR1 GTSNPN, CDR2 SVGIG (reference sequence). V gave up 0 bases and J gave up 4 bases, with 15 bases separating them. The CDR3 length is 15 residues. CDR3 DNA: TGTGCCTGGAGTGTATCGGGGAGGGGTTTCTATGGCTACACCTTC. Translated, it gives CAWSVSGRGFYGYTF.

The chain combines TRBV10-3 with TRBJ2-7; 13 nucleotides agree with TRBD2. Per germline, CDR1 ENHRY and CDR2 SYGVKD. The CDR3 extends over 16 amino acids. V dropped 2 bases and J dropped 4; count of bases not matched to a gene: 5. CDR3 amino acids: CAISEAGLAGFYEQYF. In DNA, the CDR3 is TGTGCCATCAGTGAGGCGGGACTAGCGGGATTTTACGAGCAGTACTTC.

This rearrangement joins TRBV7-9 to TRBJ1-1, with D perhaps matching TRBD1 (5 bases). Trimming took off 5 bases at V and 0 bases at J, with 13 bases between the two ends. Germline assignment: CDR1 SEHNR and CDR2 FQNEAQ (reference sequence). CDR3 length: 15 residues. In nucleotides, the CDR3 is TGTGCCAGCAGCCAGACAGACTTAATGAACACTGAAGCTTTCTTT. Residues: CASSQTDLMNTEAFF.

CDR3 residues: CASNPVGTSGSNEQFF. CDR3 coding DNA: TGTGCCAGCAACCCGGTAGGGACTAGCGGGAGCAATGAGCAGTTCTTC. The chain employs TRBV4-2 and TRBJ2-1; 14 bases are a match to TRBD2. The CDR3 covers 16 residues. Losses at the gene ends were 7 bases for V and 6 bases for J; bases not matched to a gene: 8. The germline gives CDR1 LGHNA, CDR2 YNFKEQ.

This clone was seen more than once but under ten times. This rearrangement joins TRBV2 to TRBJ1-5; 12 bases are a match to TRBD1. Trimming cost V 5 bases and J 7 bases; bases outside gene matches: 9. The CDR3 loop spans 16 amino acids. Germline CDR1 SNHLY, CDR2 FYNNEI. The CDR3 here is CASSSPSGTGGQPQHF. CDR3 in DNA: TGTGCCAGCAGTTCGCCTTCCGGGACAGGGGGCCAGCCCCAGCATTTT. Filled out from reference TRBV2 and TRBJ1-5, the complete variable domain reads EPEVTQTPSHQVTQMGQEVILRCVPISNHLYFYWYRQILGQKVEFLVSFYNNEISEKSEIFDDQFSVERPDGSNFTLKIRSTKLEDSAMYFCASSSPSGTGGQPQHFGDGTRLSIL.

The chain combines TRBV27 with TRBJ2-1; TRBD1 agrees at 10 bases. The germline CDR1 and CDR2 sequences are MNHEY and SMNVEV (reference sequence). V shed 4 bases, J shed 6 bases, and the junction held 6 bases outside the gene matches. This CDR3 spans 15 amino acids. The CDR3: CASSSGQGVINEQFF. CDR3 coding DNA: TGTGCCAGCAGTTCAGGACAGGGGGTTATCAATGAGCAGTTCTTC.

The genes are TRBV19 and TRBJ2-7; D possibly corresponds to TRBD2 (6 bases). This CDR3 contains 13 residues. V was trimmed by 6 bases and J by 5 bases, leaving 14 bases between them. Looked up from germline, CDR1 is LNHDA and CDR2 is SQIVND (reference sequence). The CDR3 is CASRRSSAHEQYF. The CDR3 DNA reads TGTGCCAGTAGAAGATCTAGCGCCCACGAGCAGTACTTC.

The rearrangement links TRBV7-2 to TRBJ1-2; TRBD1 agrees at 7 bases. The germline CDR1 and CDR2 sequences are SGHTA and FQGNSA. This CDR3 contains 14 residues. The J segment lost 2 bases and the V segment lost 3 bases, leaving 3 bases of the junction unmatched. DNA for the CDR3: TGTGCCAGCAGCTTGGGGACAGTAAACTATGGCTACACCTTC. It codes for CASSLGTVNYGYTF.

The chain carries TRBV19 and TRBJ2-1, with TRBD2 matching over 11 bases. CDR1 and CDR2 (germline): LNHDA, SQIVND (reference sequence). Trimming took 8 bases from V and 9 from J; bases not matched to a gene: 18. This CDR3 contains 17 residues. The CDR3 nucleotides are TGTGCCAGTCGTTTAGCGGGGACTAGCGGTTCCCAGGCTGAGCAGTTCTTC. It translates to CASRLAGTSGSQAEQFF.

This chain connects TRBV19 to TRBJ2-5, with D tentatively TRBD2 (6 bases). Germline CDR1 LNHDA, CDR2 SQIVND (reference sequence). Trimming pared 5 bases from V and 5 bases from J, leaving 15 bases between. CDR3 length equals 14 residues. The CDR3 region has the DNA TGTGCCAGTAGTGTCAGGCCGCGGGGTGAGACCCAGTACTTC. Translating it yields CASSVRPRGETQYF.

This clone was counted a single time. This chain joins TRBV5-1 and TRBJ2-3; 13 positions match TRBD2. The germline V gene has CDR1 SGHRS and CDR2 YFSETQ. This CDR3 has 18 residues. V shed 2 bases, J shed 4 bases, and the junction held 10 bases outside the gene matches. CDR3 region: CASSFRGLAGVQADTQYF. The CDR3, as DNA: TGCGCCAGCAGCTTTCGTGGACTAGCGGGAGTACAAGCAGATACGCAGTATTTT.

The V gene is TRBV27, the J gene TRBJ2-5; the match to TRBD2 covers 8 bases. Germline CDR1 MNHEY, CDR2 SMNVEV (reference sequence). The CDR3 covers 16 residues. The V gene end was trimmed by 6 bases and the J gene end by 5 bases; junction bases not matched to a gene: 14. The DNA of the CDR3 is TGTGCCAGCAGAAAGGCGGGGCTAGCGGGCCGCGAGACCCAGTACTTC. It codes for CASRKAGLAGRETQYF.

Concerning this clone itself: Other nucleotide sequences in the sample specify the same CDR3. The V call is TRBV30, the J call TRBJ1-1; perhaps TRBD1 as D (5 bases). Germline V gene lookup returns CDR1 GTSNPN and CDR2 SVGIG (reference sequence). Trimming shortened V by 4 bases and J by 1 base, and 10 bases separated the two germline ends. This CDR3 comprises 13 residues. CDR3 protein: CAWTGLKNTEAFF. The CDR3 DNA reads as TGTGCCTGGACAGGGCTCAAGAACACTGAAGCTTTCTTT.

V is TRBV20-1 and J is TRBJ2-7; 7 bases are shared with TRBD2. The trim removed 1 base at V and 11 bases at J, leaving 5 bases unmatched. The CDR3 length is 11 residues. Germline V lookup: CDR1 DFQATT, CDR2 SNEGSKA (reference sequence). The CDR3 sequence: CSARVGRVEYF. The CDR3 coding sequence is TGCAGTGCTAGAGTAGGGAGGGTGGAGTACTTC.

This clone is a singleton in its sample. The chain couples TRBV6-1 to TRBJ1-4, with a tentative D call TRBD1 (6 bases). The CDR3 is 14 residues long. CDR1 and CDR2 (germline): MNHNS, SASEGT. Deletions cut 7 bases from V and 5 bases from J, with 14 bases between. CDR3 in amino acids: CASKRTDSNEKLFF. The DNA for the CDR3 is TGTGCCAGCAAGCGGACAGACTCAAATGAAAAACTGTTTTTT.